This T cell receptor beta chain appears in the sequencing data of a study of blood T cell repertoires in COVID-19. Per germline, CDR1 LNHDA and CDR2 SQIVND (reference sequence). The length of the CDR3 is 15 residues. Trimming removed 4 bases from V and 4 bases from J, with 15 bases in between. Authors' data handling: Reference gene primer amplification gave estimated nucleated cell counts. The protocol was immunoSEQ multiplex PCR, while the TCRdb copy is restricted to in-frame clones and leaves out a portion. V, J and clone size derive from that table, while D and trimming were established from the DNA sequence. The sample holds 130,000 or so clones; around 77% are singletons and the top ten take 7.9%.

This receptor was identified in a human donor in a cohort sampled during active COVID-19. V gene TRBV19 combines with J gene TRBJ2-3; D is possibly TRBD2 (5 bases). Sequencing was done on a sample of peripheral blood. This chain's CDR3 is CASSTPGDSSDTQYF. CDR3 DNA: TGTGCCAGTAGTACTCCCGGGGATAGCTCAGATACGCAGTATTTT.